This TCR beta chain was captured by sequencing in a study of shared clonotypes between healthy human individuals. Naive-designated CD8 cells lacked CD45RO, were positively enriched for CCR7, and omitted terminally differentiated effector memory CD45RA+ cells. TCRdb's copy holds only in-frame clones and misses some; the assay was immunoSEQ multiplex PCR. Among about 2 million clones listed, about 95% were seen once. V dropped 1 base and J dropped 3 bases, with 7 bases sitting between them. Germline V CDR1 and CDR2: SGHAT, FQNNGV. The CDR3 contains 13 residues. With regard to this clone: The sample has other DNA sequences that encode this CDR3 too.

This clonotype originated in a man younger than 35 in good health. What was sequenced was naive CD8+ T cells sorted from blood. The chain joins TRBV11-2 to TRBJ2-7; D not resolved. CDR3 protein: CASSLGGGYEQYF. The CDR3 DNA follows: TGTGCCAGCAGCTTAGGCGGCGGCTACGAGCAGTACTTC. The full variable domain, in which reference TRBV11-2 and TRBJ2-7 provide the parts outside the CDR3, is EAGVAQSPRYKIIEKRQSVAFWCNPISGHATLYWYQQILGQGPKLLIQFQNNGVVDDSQLPKDRFSAERLKGVDSTLKIQPAKLEDSAVYLCASSLGGGYEQYFGPGTRLTVT.